The T cell receptor beta chain under discussion was sequenced for a study of long-term antiretroviral therapy in people with HIV. Looked up from germline, CDR1 is LNHDA and CDR2 is SQIVND (reference sequence). The CDR3 length equals 14 residues, ends included. Survey-level resolution applied to immunoSEQ assay v3.0. The assay was immunoSEQ multiplex PCR, and TCRdb's table has in-frame clones only and misses some. The table shows 7,500 to 9,500 clones, with 80% to 85% occurring only once. On this clone: Its antigen is not known. It is unclear where the CDR3 begins or ends on the DNA, so no DNA is shown, and the CDR3 is as TCRdb lists it.

The study's findings and limits: Clonal populations expanded prior to ART predominated within the repertoire at all time points.

The source was unsorted PBMCs, collected 0.3 years before starting antiretroviral therapy. The receptor comes from a man aged 25 to 40 with HIV. The chain has TRBV19 and TRBJ1-1. The CDR3 sequence: CASTSGRLNTEAFF.